Below, 7 T cell receptor beta chains from the same sample are listed, as sequenced in a study of T cell clonotyping in hematopoietic cell transplantation. This table comes from immunoSEQ multiplex PCR, and its TCRdb copy is limited to in-frame clones, with some not included. Here the sample spans around 80,000 clones, 90% to 97% being singletons. Documented time point: recipient sample about 28 days before transplant, after cytoreduction. The material was peripheral blood mononuclear cells, obtained before stem cell transplant. The receptors stem from a woman between 50 and 59 years old with acute myeloid leukemia. Some clones in this sample may be carry-over from other donors' samples.

The chain couples TRBV7-9 to TRBJ1-2, with 10 nucleotides matching TRBD1. The CDR3 is 15 residues long. Germline assignment: CDR1 SEHNR and CDR2 FQNEAQ (reference sequence). The J segment lost 0 bases and the V segment lost 5 bases, leaving 3 bases of the junction unmatched. As DNA, the CDR3 is TGTGCCAGCAGCCCCGGACAGGGGGCTAACTATGGCTACACCTTC. Translated: CASSPGQGANYGYTF.

The V call is TRBV19, the J call TRBJ1-5, with D tentatively TRBD1 (6 bases). The germline gives CDR1 LNHDA, CDR2 SQIVND (reference sequence). The CDR3 has 17 residues. Trimming left V 3 bases short and J 1 base short, with 16 bases between. CDR3 amino acids: CASSILSGVGSNQPQHF. CDR3 nucleotide sequence: TGTGCCAGTAGTATTTTGTCAGGGGTCGGGAGCAATCAGCCCCAGCATTTT.

The gene calls are TRBV19 and TRBJ2-7; TRBD1 agrees at 7 bases. The length of the CDR3 is 15 residues. The germline CDR1 and CDR2 sequences are LNHDA and SQIVND (reference sequence). Unmatched junction bases numbered 10, after V lost 6 bases and J lost 2 bases. Here the CDR3 reads CASRGRQGKAYEQYF. The DNA of the CDR3 is TGTGCCAGTAGGGGTCGACAGGGCAAAGCCTACGAGCAGTACTTC. Variable domain in full (rest from reference TRBV19 and TRBJ2-7): DGGITQSPKYLFRKEGQNVTLSCEQNLNHDAMYWYRQDPGQGLRLIYYSQIVNDFQKGDIAEGYSVSREKKESFPLTVTSAQKNPTAFYLCASRGRQGKAYEQYFGPGTRLTVT.

In its sample, this clone was seen once. The chain couples TRBV19 to TRBJ2-3, with D maybe TRBD2 (6 bases). V lost 7 bases to trimming and J lost 3 bases, with 20 bases between them. This CDR3 is 16 amino acids long. The V gene's germline CDR1 is LNHDA and CDR2 SQIVND (reference sequence). This CDR3 reads CASTQSWGGMTDTQYF. The CDR3 nucleotides are TGTGCCAGTACCCAATCGTGGGGCGGGATGACAGATACGCAGTATTTT.

This clone was observed a single time. V and J are TRBV6-5 and TRBJ2-3; possible D gene TRBD1, 7 bases. V was shortened by 6 bases and J by 1 base, with 14 bases between the two germline ends. The V gene's germline CDR1 is MNHEY and CDR2 SVGAGI. There are 15 residues in the CDR3. In nucleotides, the CDR3 is TGTGCCAGCAGGCTCCAGGGGGGCCGCACAGATACGCAGTATTTT. Its translation is CASRLQGGRTDTQYF.

As DNA, the CDR3 is TGCAGCGTCCGACTAGCGGGAGCGTTTCGGTACAATGAGCAGTTCTTC. Translating it yields CSVRLAGAFRYNEQFF. This rearrangement joins TRBV29-1 to TRBJ2-1, with 12 bases matching TRBD2. CDR3 size: 16 residues. Germline loops: CDR1 SQVTM, CDR2 ANQGSEA. V gave up 6 bases and J gave up 4 bases; unmatched junction bases: 10.

This clone has a single count. The J gene is TRBJ2-5, the V gene TRBV2; 8 positions agree with TRBD1. Trimming cost V 7 bases and J 2 bases; bases outside gene matches: 6. There are 14 residues in the CDR3. Germline lookup yields CDR1 SNHLY and CDR2 FYNNEI. The CDR3 DNA follows: TGTGCCAGCACAGGACAGGGCCTTCAAGAGACCCAGTACTTC. The encoded protein is CASTGQGLQETQYF. Full variable domain (outside the CDR3, taken from reference TRBV2 and TRBJ2-5): EPEVTQTPSHQVTQMGQEVILRCVPISNHLYFYWYRQILGQKVEFLVSFYNNEISEKSEIFDDQFSVERPDGSNFTLKIRSTKLEDSAMYFCASTGQGLQETQYFGPGTRLLVL.